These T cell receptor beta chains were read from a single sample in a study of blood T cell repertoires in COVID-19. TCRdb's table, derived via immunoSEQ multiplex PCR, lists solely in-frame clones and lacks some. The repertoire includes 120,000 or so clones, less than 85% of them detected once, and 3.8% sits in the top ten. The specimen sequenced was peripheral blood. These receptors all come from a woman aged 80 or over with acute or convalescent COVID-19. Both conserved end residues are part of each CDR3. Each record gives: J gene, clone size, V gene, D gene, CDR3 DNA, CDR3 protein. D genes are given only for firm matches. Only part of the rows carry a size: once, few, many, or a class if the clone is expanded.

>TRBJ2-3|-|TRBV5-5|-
TGTGCCAGCAGCTTGACGGTCGCAGGCAGCACAGATACGCAGTATTTT
CASSLTVAGSTDTQYF
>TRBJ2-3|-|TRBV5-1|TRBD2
TGCGCCAGCAGCCCATCTAGCGGGGGGCCTGGAGATACGCAGTATTTT
CASSPSSGGPGDTQYF
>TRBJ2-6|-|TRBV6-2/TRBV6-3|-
TGTGCCAGCAGTGGACATGGGGCCAACGTCCTGACTTTC
CASSGHGANVLTF
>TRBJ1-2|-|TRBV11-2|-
TGTGCCAGCAGCCCGTGGACAGATGGGAGCTATGGCTACACCTTC
CASSPWTDGSYGYTF
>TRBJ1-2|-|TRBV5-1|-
TGCGCCAGCAGCCTGACAGTCAGGGACACCTTC
CASSLTVRDTF
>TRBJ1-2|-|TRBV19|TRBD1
TGTGCCAGTAGTACTTTTAACAGGGGGTACTATGGCTACACCTTC
CASSTFNRGYYGYTF
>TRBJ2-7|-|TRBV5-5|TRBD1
TGTGCCAGCAGCAGGTCGACAGGGGGGTACGAGCAGTACTTC
CASSRSTGGYEQYF
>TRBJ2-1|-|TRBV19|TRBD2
TGTGCCAGTAGATTTCTAGCGGGAGGAACGAATGAGCAGTTCTTC
CASRFLAGGTNEQFF
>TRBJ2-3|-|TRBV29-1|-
TGCAGCGTTGAGGCTAGCCGGTTGGATACGCAGTATTTT
CSVEASRLDTQYF
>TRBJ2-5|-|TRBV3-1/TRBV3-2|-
TGTGCCAGCAGCCAGGCAGGGCACCGAGAGACCCAGTACTTC
CASSQAGHRETQYF
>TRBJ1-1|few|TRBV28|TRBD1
TGTGCCAGCAGTCCGGGACAGGGGGCCACTGAAGCTTTCTTT
CASSPGQGATEAFF
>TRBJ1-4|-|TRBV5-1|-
TGCGCCAGCAGCATTGGACAGTCAGCTAATGAAAAACTGTTTTTT
CASSIGQSANEKLFF
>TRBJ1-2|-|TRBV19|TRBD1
TGTGCCAGTAGTACCGGACAGGGGGCGGTTGATTATGGCTACACCTTC
CASSTGQGAVDYGYTF
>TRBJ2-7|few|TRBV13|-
TGTGCCAGCAGCCAATCCTACGCCTTAGAGCAGTACTTC
CASSQSYALEQYF
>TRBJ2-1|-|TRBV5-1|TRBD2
TGCGCCAGCAGCCCAAGACTAGCGGGAGGCAATGAGCAGTTCTTC
CASSPRLAGGNEQFF
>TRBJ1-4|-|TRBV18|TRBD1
TGTGCCAGCTCATCACTTGTCCCGGGACAGGGCCAAGGAGAAAAACTGTTTTTT
CASSSLVPGQGQGEKLFF
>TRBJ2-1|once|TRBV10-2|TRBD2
TGCGCCAGTCGTATAGCCTCCGGGGGGGACAATGAGCAGTTCTTC
CASRIASGGDNEQFF
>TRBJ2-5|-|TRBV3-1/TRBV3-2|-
TGTGCCAGCAGTTTAAGACCCAGGGAGACCCAGTACTTC
CASSLRPRETQYF
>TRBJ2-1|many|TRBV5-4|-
TGTGTCACTACCCCTGGGGCGAGCTCCTACAATGAGCAGTTCTTC
CVTTPGASSYNEQFF
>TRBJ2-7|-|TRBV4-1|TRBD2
TGCGCCAGCAGCCAAGTTCCCCTAGCGGGGTCCTCGCGCGAGCAGTACTTC
CASSQVPLAGSSREQYF
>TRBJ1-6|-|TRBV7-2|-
TGTGCCAGCAGCGCGAATAATTCACCCCTCCACTTT
CASSANNSPLHF
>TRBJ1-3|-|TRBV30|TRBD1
TGTGCCTTAATCGGATTGGGACAGGGGTTCTCTGGAAACACCATATATTTT
CALIGLGQGFSGNTIYF
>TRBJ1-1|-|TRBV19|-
TGTGCCAGTAGTGCCCGGGGAGGTGGCACTGAAGCTTTCTTT
CASSARGGGTEAFF
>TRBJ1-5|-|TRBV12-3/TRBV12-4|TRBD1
TGTGCCAGCAGTGGGACAGGAGGGCCCCAGCATTTT
CASSGTGGPQHF
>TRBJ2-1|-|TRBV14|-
TGTGCCAGCAGCCAGGAGACGGTGTACAATGAGCAGTTCTTC
CASSQETVYNEQFF
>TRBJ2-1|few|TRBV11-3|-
TGTGCCAGCAGCCCCTCCGACAATGAGCAGTTCTTC
CASSPSDNEQFF
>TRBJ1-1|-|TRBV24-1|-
TGTGCCACCGACAGGAAGGGACATGAAGCTTTCTTT
CATDRKGHEAFF
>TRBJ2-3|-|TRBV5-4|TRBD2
TGTGCCAGCAGCGACAGTCTAGCGGGGGGCACAGATACGCAGTATTTT
CASSDSLAGGTDTQYF
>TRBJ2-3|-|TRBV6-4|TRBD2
TGTGCCAGCAGTGAGGCGGGAGGGGCCACAGATACGCAGTATTTT
CASSEAGGATDTQYF
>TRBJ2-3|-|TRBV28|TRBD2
TGTGCCAGCAGTTTATGGGAACTAGCGGGAGGGGGAGATACGCAGTATTTT
CASSLWELAGGGDTQYF
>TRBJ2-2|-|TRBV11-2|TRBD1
TGTGCCAGCAGCCCCCGACAGGGGTTTGAGACCGGGGAGCTGTTTTTT
CASSPRQGFETGELFF
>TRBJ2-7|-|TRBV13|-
TGTGCCAGCAGCTTAGGTGGAGATTCCTACGAGCAGTACTTC
CASSLGGDSYEQYF
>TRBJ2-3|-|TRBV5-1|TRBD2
TGCGCCAGCAGCTTACTAGCGGGGGACACAGATACGCAGTATTTT
CASSLLAGDTDTQYF
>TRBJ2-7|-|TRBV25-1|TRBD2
TGTGCCAGCAGCATCACTAGCGGGAAAAGGGACGAGCAGTACTTC
CASSITSGKRDEQYF
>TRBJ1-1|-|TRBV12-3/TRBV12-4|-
TGTGCCAGCAGTAGAAGCGGGACAACCGAAGCTTTCTTT
CASSRSGTTEAFF
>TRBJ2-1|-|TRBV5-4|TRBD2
TGTGCCAGCAGCCCGGGCCCCGGGACTAAGGTTAGTGAGCAGTTCTTC
CASSPGPGTKVSEQFF
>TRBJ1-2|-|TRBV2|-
TGTGCCAGCAATCAAGAGGGTGTCCATGGCTACACCTTC
CASNQEGVHGYTF
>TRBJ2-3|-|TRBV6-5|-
TGTGCCAGCAGAGGGACAAACACAGATACGCAGTATTTT
CASRGTNTDTQYF
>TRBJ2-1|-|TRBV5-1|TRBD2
TGCGCCAGCAGCTTGGCCCCGGGAGGCTACAATGAGCAGTTCTTC
CASSLAPGGYNEQFF
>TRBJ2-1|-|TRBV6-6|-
TGTGCCAGCAGGGACTACTACAATGAGCAGTTCTTC
CASRDYYNEQFF
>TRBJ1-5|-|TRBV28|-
TGTGCCAGCAGTTTTGAAGGGGTATATAGCAATCAGCCCCAGCATTTT
CASSFEGVYSNQPQHF
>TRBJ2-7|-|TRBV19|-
TGTGCCAGTAGTATCCCGATAATCCACGCACCTAGTTCCCTCGAGCAGTACTTC
CASSIPIIHAPSSLEQYF